This entry concerns a single T cell receptor beta chain. The antigen remains undetermined. Libraries were prepared by immunoSEQ multiplex PCR; TCRdb keeps only in-frame clonotypes and omits some of them. The repertoire holds about 480,000 clones, with roughly nine tenths as singletons. This entry comes from a study of Ad26.COV2.S vaccination and SARS-CoV-2 variants. Study details: Recipients of Ad26.COV2.S got it intramuscularly, once or twice 56 days apart.

General observations from the study: Among vaccine recipients, spike-specific TCR breadth exceeded that of placebo recipients. Analytic work on TCR breadth and depth might have understated the full extent of total T cell responses. Reports say spike-specific CD8+ and CD4+ T cell responses covered substantial breadth after vaccination.

CDR1 and CDR2 (germline): SQVTM, ANQGSEA. Trimming removed 7 bases from V and 11 bases from J, with 23 bases in between. This CDR3 has 13 residues. Indicated treatment: over 15 received Ad26.COV2.S at low or high dose, single or two shots; about five received placebo; per-sample allocation not given. Samples were taken on day 63 after the first vaccine or placebo injection. The sample consisted of peripheral blood, taken in a trial of Ad26.COV2.S vaccine versus placebo. The chain is built from TRBV29-1 and TRBJ1-1; a possible D gene is TRBD1 (6 bases). The clonotype originates from a person between 18 and 59 years old who received the Ad26.COV2.S COVID-19 vaccine or a placebo. The CDR3 region is CSASSTGIGSAFF. The CDR3 nucleotides are TGCAGCGCCTCATCCACAGGGATAGGGAGCGCTTTCTTT.